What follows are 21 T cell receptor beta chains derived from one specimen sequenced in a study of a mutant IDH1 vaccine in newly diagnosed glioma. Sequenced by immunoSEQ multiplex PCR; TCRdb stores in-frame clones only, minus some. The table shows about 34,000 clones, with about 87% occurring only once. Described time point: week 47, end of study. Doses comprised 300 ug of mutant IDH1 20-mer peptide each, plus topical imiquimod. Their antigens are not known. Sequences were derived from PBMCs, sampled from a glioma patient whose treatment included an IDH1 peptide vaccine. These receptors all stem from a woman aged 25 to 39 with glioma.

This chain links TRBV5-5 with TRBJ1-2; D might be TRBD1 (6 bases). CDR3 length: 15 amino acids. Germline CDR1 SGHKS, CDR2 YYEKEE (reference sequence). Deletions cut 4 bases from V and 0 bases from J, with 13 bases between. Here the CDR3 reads CASSVTGIANYGYTF. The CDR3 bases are TGTGCCAGCAGCGTTACAGGGATAGCTAACTATGGCTACACCTTC.

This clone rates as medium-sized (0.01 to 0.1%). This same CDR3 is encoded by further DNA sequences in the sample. CDR3 coding DNA: TGTGCCAGCTCACCGGACAGGGGTGGCAATCAGCCCCAGCATTTT. Residues: CASSPDRGGNQPQHF. The chain couples TRBV18 to TRBJ1-5; TRBD1 aligns across 9 bases. V lost 3 bases, J lost 2 bases, and 2 bases stayed unmatched. CDR3 length equals 15 residues. The V gene's germline CDR1 is KGHSH and CDR2 LQKENI.

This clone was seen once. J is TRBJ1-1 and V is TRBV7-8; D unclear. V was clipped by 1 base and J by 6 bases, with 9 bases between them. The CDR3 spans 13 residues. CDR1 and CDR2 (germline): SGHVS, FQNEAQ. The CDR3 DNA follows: TGTGCCAGCAGCTTAGTCTCTGGCCCTGAAGCTTTCTTT. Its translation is CASSLVSGPEAFF.

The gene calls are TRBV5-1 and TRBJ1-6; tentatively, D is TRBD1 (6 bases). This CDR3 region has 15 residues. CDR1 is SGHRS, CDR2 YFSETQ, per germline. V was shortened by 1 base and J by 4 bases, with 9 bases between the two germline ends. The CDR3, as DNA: TGCGCCAGCAGCTTGAGGACAGATTATAATTCACCCCTCCACTTT. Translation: CASSLRTDYNSPLHF.

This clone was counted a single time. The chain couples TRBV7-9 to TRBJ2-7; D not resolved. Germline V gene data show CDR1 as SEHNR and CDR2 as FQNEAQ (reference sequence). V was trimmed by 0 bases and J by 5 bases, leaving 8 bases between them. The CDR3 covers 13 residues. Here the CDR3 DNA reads TGTGCCAGCAGCTTAGCAGGGTCCAACGAGCAGTACTTC. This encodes CASSLAGSNEQYF.

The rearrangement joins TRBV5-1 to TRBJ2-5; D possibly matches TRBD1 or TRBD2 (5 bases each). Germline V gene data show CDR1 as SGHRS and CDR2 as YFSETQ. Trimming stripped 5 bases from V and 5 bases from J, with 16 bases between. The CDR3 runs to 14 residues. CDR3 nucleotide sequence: TGCGCCAGCAGTTGGGACCTGAACTGGGAGACCCAGTACTTC. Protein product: CASSWDLNWETQYF.

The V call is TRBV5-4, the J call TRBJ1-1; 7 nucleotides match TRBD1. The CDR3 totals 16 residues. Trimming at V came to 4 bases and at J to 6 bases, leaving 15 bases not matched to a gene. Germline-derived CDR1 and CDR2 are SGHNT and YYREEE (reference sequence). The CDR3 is CASSNRQGEFRSEAFF. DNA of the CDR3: TGTGCCAGCAGCAACAGACAGGGCGAATTCCGCTCTGAAGCTTTCTTT.

The CDR3 sequence is CASSQDRGLAREQYF. CDR3 DNA sequence: TGCGCCAGCAGCCAAGATCGGGGACTAGCAAGGGAGCAGTACTTC. The chain has TRBV4-3 and TRBJ2-7; 9 nucleotides align to TRBD2. The CDR3 has 15 amino acids. Unmatched junction bases numbered 7, after V lost 0 bases and J lost 7 bases. Germline V lookup: CDR1 LGHNA, CDR2 YSLEER.

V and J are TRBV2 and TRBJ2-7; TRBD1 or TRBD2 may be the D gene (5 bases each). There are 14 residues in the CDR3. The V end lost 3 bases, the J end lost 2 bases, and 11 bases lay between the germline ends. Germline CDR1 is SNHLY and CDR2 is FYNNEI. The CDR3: CASSDRGRPYEQYF. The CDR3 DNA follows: TGTGCCAGCAGTGACCGGGGCAGGCCCTACGAGCAGTACTTC.

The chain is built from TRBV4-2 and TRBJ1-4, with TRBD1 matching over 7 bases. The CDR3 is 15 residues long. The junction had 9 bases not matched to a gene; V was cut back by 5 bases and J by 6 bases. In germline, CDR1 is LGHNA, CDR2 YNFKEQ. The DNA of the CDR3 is TGTGCCAGCAGCTCAAACAGGGGTTTGGATGAAAAACTGTTTTTT. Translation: CASSSNRGLDEKLFF.

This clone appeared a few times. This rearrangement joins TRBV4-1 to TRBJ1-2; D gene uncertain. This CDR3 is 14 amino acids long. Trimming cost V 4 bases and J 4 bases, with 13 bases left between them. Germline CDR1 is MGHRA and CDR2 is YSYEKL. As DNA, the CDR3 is TGCGCCAGCAGCCCTGATGGTCTGGGCTATGGCTACACCTTC. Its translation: CASSPDGLGYGYTF.

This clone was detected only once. The CDR3 DNA reads as TGTGCCAGCAGCTTCCCCGGGGATACTAACTATGGCTACACCTTC. Translated: CASSFPGDTNYGYTF. The V call is TRBV5-4, the J call TRBJ1-2; unclear D gene. V dropped 2 bases and J dropped 0 bases, with 11 bases sitting between them. The CDR3 extends over 15 amino acids. Germline V lookup: CDR1 SGHNT, CDR2 YYREEE (reference sequence).

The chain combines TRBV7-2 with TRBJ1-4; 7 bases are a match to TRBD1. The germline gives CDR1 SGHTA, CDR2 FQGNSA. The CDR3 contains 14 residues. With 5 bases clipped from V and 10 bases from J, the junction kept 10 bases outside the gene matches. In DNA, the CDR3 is TGTGCCAGCAGCACCCGACAGGGATCGGTAAAACTGTTTTTT. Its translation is CASSTRQGSVKLFF.

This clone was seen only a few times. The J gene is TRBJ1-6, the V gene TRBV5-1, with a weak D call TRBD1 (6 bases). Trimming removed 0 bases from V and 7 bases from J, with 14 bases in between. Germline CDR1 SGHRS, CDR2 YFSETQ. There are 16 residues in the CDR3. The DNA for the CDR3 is TGCGCCAGCAGCTTGGAGTATCAGGGGACGAATTCACCCCTCCACTTT. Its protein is CASSLEYQGTNSPLHF.

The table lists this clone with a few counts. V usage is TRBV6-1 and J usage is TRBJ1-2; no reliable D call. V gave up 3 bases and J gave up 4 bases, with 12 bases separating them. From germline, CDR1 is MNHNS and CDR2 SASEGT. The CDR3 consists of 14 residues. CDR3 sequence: CASSESGVGYGYTF. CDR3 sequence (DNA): TGTGCCAGCAGTGAGTCGGGAGTCGGCTATGGCTACACCTTC.

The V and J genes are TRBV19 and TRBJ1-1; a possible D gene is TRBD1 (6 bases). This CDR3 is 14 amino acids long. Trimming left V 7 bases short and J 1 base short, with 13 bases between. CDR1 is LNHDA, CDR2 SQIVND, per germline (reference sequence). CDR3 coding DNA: TGTGCCAGTAAAACGGGCAGGGGGAACACTGAAGCTTTCTTT. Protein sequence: CASKTGRGNTEAFF.

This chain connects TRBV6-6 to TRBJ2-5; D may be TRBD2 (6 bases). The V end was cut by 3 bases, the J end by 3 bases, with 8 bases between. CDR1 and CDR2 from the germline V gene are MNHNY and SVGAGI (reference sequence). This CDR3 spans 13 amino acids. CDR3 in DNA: TGTGCCAGCAGTTATCCGGGGGAAGAGACCCAGTACTTC. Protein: CASSYPGEETQYF.

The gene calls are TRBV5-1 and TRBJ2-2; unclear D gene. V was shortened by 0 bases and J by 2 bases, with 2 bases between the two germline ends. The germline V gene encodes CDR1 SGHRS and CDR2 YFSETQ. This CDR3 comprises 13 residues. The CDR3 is CASSLDNTGELFF. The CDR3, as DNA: TGCGCCAGCAGCTTGGACAACACCGGGGAGCTGTTTTTT. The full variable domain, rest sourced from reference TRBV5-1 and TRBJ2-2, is KAGVTQTPRYLIKTRGQQVTLSCSPISGHRSVSWYQQTPGQGLQFLFEYFSETQRNKGNFPGRFSGRQFSNSRSEMNVSTLELGDSALYLCASSLDNTGELFFGEGSRLTVL.

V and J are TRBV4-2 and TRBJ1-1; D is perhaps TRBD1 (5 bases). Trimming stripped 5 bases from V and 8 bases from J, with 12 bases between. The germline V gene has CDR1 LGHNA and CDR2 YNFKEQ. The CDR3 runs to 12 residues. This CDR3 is CASSLPRGEAFF. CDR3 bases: TGTGCCAGCAGCTTACCCCGGGGGGAAGCTTTCTTT.

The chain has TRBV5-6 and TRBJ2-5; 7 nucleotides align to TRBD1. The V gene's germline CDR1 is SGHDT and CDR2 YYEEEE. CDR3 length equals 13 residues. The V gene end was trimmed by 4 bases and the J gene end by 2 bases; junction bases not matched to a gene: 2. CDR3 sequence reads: CASSDRVQETQYF. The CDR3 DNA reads TGTGCCAGCAGCGACAGGGTTCAAGAGACCCAGTACTTC.

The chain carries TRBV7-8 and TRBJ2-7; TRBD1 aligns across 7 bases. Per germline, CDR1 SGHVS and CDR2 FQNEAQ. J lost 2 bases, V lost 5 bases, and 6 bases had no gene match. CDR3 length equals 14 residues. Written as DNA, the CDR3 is TGTGCCAGCAGCCGGACAGGATTCGCCTACGAGCAGTACTTC. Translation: CASSRTGFAYEQYF.